The 4 T cell receptor beta chains in this list originate from one sample, sequenced in a study of human T cells and chemical hapten exposure. Regarding time point: patch test 2, 6 weeks after DPC sensitization. Treatment indicated: therapeutic diphenylcyclopropenone sensitization with weekly scalp DPC. TCRdb reprocessed the RACE reads with MiXCR, giving one entry per CDR3 protein. The sample records a few hundred thousand distinct CDR3 sequences, about 6.3% being singletons. The material was whole blood, obtained in connection with sensitization to the hapten diphenylcyclopropenone (DPC). The receptors derive from a woman aged 18-29 years with alopecia areata. Some clones in this sample may be carry-over from other donors' samples.

This clonotype was counted at least ten times. The CDR3 DNA reads TGTGCCAGCAGTGGTCGTTACGAGCAGTACTTC. It encodes CASSGRYEQYF. This chain joins TRBV25-1 and TRBJ2-7; D not certain. Germline CDR1 MGHDK, CDR2 SYGVNS. The V and J ends lost 4 bases and 4 bases respectively, with 5 bases between them. CDR3 length: 11 residues.

This clonotype was seen a handful of times. This sequence joins TRBV3-1 and TRBJ2-7; 13 nucleotides agree with TRBD2. From germline, CDR1 is LGHDT and CDR2 YNNKEL (reference sequence). CDR3 length: 15 amino acids. After removal of 4 bases from V and 7 bases from J, the junction contained 7 bases not matched to a gene. CDR3 residues: CASSRGLAGAWEQYF. CDR3 in DNA: TGTGCCAGCAGCCGAGGACTAGCGGGGGCCTGGGAGCAGTACTTC.

This clonotype was seen many times. V and J are TRBV29-1 and TRBJ1-2, with D possibly matching TRBD1 (6 bases). The CDR3 is made up of 11 amino acids. Germline V gives CDR1 SQVTM, CDR2 ANQGSEA. V lost 7 bases and J lost 3, with 9 bases in between. The CDR3 DNA follows: TGCAGCGCCGGACAGTACTATGGCTACACCTTC. Its translation is CSAGQYYGYTF.

This clonotype was seen a handful of times. The chain links TRBV7-9 to TRBJ2-1, with 13 bases lining up with TRBD2. Germline CDR1 SEHNR, CDR2 FQNEAQ (reference sequence). This CDR3 has 19 amino acids. Germline trimming cut 5 bases from V and 10 bases from J; bases unmatched to any gene: 20. The CDR3 sequence: CASSPTSGGSLLVGSEQFF. CDR3 DNA sequence: TGTGCCAGCAGCCCGACTAGCGGGGGGAGCTTATTGGTGGGCAGCGAGCAGTTCTTC.